Given below is one TCR beta chain in context. Its antigen remains unknown. This CDR3 region has 12 residues. In germline, CDR1 is SQVTM, CDR2 ANQGSEA. V dropped 1 base and J dropped 5 bases, with 8 bases sitting between them. The sample comes from a study of cytomegalovirus exposure and HLA in healthy donors. General study findings and limits: The authors considered a cluster of highly shared sequence variants likely to be a sequencing artifact. Earlier findings revealed that most TCR beta V segments proved productive either about 90% or about 30% of the time. The authors confirmed in vitro that a few CMV-associated chains were specific for CMV antigens.

Donors consisted of healthy bone marrow donors. The PCR was carried out with 60 Vbeta primers and 13 Jbeta primers. TCRdb's table, derived via immunoSEQ multiplex PCR, lists solely in-frame clones and lacks some. In the table there are around 150,000 clones, approximately 70% of which are singletons. What was sequenced was PBMCs. The sequence was obtained from a woman in her 40s in good health and CMV-seropositive. The chain carries TRBV29-1 and TRBJ1-1; no reliable D call. The CDR3 here is CSVEGEITEAFF. Written as DNA, the CDR3 is TGCAGCGTTGAAGGGGAGATAACTGAAGCTTTCTTT.